This T cell receptor beta chain was profiled in a study of T cell changes during pregnancy in multiple sclerosis. The CDR3 consists of 12 residues. Per germline, CDR1 SGHTA and CDR2 FQGNSA. Trimming took off 4 bases at V and 6 bases at J, with 9 bases between the two ends. Libraries were prepared by immunoSEQ multiplex PCR; TCRdb keeps only in-frame clonotypes and omits some of them. This table has 14,000 or so clones, approximately 93% appearing once. This material consisted of peripheral blood, taken in the second trimester of pregnancy. The source is a female donor in good health, enrolled as a control in a pregnancy study. This chain joins TRBV7-2 and TRBJ1-1, with unresolved D. The CDR3 sequence: CASSWNAAEAFF. CDR3 DNA sequence: TGTGCCAGCAGCTGGAACGCGGCTGAAGCTTTCTTT.